The 30 T cell receptor beta chains reported below all come from one sample, sequenced in a study of OX40 agonist ivuxolimab in advanced cancers. The repertoire was sequenced with immunoSEQ multiplex PCR; TCRdb's copy has only in-frame clones and lacks some. Of fewer than 85,000 clones listed, more than 80% are singletons. The specimen was CD4+ or CD8+ T cells sorted from blood, collected in a trial of the OX40 agonist ivuxolimab. The source is an adult with an advanced solid tumor such as melanoma, head and neck, liver or kidney cancer.

The chain recombines TRBV28 with TRBJ1-1; D remains ambiguous. Deletions cut 8 bases from V and 0 bases from J, with 7 bases between. Germline V gives CDR1 MDHEN, CDR2 SYDVKM. The CDR3 loop spans 12 amino acids. The CDR3 coding sequence is TGTGCCAGCTCCCTCATGAACACTGAAGCTTTCTTT. The encoded protein is CASSLMNTEAFF.

The sample holds one count of this clone. The chain recombines TRBV18 with TRBJ2-5, with a tentative D call TRBD2 (5 bases). V was shortened by 1 base and J by 1 base, with 7 bases between the two germline ends. The germline CDR1 and CDR2 sequences are KGHSH and LQKENI. This CDR3 comprises 14 residues. The CDR3 DNA follows: TGTGCCAGCTCACCACAAGCGGTCCAAGAGACCCAGTACTTC. It translates to CASSPQAVQETQYF.

The rearrangement uses TRBV29-1 and TRBJ2-5; 7 bases map to TRBD1. Per the germline V gene, CDR1 is SQVTM and CDR2 is ANQGSEA. V shed 4 bases, J shed 5 bases, and the junction held 7 bases outside the gene matches. The CDR3 consists of 13 residues. Here the CDR3 DNA reads TGCAGCGTTGTACGACAGGGTAGGGAGACCCAGTACTTC. Protein product: CSVVRQGRETQYF.

This rearrangement joins TRBV5-1 to TRBJ2-7; 16 bases are a match to TRBD2. The CDR3 covers 20 residues. Germline loops: CDR1 SGHRS, CDR2 YFSETQ. Germline trimming cut 1 base from V and 5 bases from J; bases unmatched to any gene: 15. This CDR3 reads CASSLRPGGGLAGGIHEQYF. The DNA for the CDR3 is TGCGCCAGCAGCTTGAGACCCGGAGGGGGACTAGCGGGAGGGATCCACGAGCAGTACTTC.

V is TRBV6-5 and J is TRBJ2-1, with no clear D. Per the germline V gene, CDR1 is MNHEY and CDR2 is SVGAGI. V shed 5 bases and J shed 10 bases, with 21 bases lying between them. There are 15 residues in the CDR3. The CDR3 DNA follows: TGTGCCAGCAGTACCCGGGCCTCGCCCCCCGGGGAGCAGTTCTTC. It is translated as CASSTRASPPGEQFF.

This chain links TRBV10-1 with TRBJ2-5, with TRBD2 matching 11 bases. Germline CDR1 and CDR2: WNHNN and SYGVQD (reference sequence). The CDR3 has 16 amino acids. With V trimmed by 0 bases and J by 4 bases, 4 bases remained unmatched. DNA for the CDR3: TGCGCCAGCAGTGAGTCTAGCGGGAGGGGGGGAGAGACCCAGTACTTC. It is translated as CASSESSGRGGETQYF.

The chain is built from TRBV6-1 and TRBJ1-5; D uncertain. The CDR3 totals 15 residues. Trimming cost V 5 bases and J 5 bases, with 16 bases left between them. Germline V gene data show CDR1 as MNHNS and CDR2 as SASEGT. CDR3 DNA sequence: TGTGCCAGCAGTAGCGGACGTGCATTGGATCAGCCCCAGCATTTT. This translates into CASSSGRALDQPQHF.

The V gene is TRBV4-3, the J gene TRBJ2-6; 12 positions agree with TRBD2. From germline, CDR1 is LGHNA and CDR2 YSLEER. This CDR3 is built from 22 residues. The V and J ends lost 1 base and 0 bases, in that order; junction bases with no gene match: 13. The CDR3 loop reads CASSQGGGRLAGGNSGANVLTF. The CDR3 DNA reads TGCGCCAGCAGCCAAGGAGGAGGGCGGCTAGCGGGGGGGAACTCTGGGGCCAACGTCCTGACTTTC.

The chain has TRBV29-1 and TRBJ1-2; D possibly corresponds to TRBD1 (5 bases). Germline-derived CDR1 and CDR2 are SQVTM and ANQGSEA. CDR3 size: 12 residues. Trimming stripped 7 bases from V and 2 bases from J, with 11 bases between. The CDR3: CSANRGNYGYTF. The CDR3 DNA sequence: TGCAGCGCCAACCGGGGCAACTATGGCTACACCTTC.

The chain has TRBV23-1 and TRBJ2-3; 7 nucleotides align to TRBD1. TRBV23-1 is an ORF, and what it does is uncertain. V trimming: 6 bases; J trimming: 1 base; junction bases outside the gene matches: 16. This CDR3 is 18 amino acids long. CDR3 amino acids: CASSQLRQGSSRTDTQYF. As DNA, the CDR3 is TGCGCCAGCAGCCAACTAAGACAGGGTTCATCGCGCACAGATACGCAGTATTTT.

The V call is TRBV19, the J call TRBJ1-1; D not certain. The V end was cut by 7 bases, the J end by 11 bases, with 17 bases between. Germline V gene sequence: CDR1 LNHDA, CDR2 SQIVND (reference sequence). CDR3 length: 12 amino acids. DNA of the CDR3: TGTGCCAGTAAGAAACGGGAGGGTCGGGCTTTCTTT. Its protein product is CASKKREGRAFF. The full variable domain, with the rest looked up from reference TRBV19 and TRBJ1-1, is DGGITQSPKYLFRKEGQNVTLSCEQNLNHDAMYWYRQDPGQGLRLIYYSQIVNDFQKGDIAEGYSVSREKKESFPLTVTSAQKNPTAFYLCASKKREGRAFFGQGTRLTVV.

V is TRBV5-6 and J is TRBJ2-1; maybe TRBD1 (5 bases). Trimming removed 0 bases at V and 4 bases at J, with 8 bases between. This CDR3 is built from 14 residues. The germline CDR1 and CDR2 sequences are SGHDT and YYEEEE. This CDR3 reads CASSLVGDYNEQFF. The DNA of the CDR3 is TGTGCCAGCAGCTTGGTAGGGGATTACAATGAGCAGTTCTTC.

The CDR3 region is CASSSRTGNTEAFF. CDR3 bases: TGTGCCAGCAGCTCCAGGACAGGAAACACTGAAGCTTTCTTT. The rearrangement uses TRBV5-4 and TRBJ1-1; 7 positions agree with TRBD1. The CDR3 sequence is 14 residues long. V dropped 3 bases and J dropped 2; count of bases not matched to a gene: 4. Germline V gene data show CDR1 as SGHNT and CDR2 as YYREEE (reference sequence).

The chain has TRBV7-9 and TRBJ1-2; perhaps TRBD1 as D (5 bases). CDR3 length: 14 amino acids. The germline V gene encodes CDR1 SEHNR and CDR2 FQNEAQ (reference sequence). V was cut by 3 bases and J by 6 bases, with 14 bases left in between. CDR3 DNA: TGTGCCAGCAGCTTGTCCGGCGGGACGGATGGCTACACCTTC. It codes for CASSLSGGTDGYTF. Full variable domain (remainder filled in from reference TRBV7-9 and TRBJ1-2): DTGVSQNPRHKITKRGQNVTFRCDPISEHNRLYWYRQTLGQGPEFLTYFQNEAQLEKSRLLSDRFSAERPKGSFSTLEIQRTEQGDSAMYLCASSLSGGTDGYTFGSGTRLTVV.

The genes are TRBV9 and TRBJ1-2; D gene unclear. This CDR3 is 16 amino acids long. Per the germline V gene, CDR1 is SGDLS and CDR2 is YYNGEE. V was clipped by 1 base and J by 8 bases, with 21 bases between them. This CDR3 reads CASSVSSRRRLRGYTF. Written as DNA, the CDR3 is TGTGCCAGCAGCGTATCCTCTAGGCGCCGCCTGCGGGGCTACACCTTC. Full variable domain (rest looked up from reference TRBV9 and TRBJ1-2): DSGVTQTPKHLITATGQRVTLRCSPRSGDLSVYWYQQSLDQGLQFLIQYYNGEERAKGNILERFSAQQFPDLHSELNLSSLELGDSALYFCASSVSSRRRLRGYTFGSGTRLTVV.

The genes are TRBV6-5 and TRBJ1-2; TRBD1 is a possible D gene (6 bases). With 4 bases removed from V and 2 bases from J, the gap between germline ends came to 17 bases. Germline V gene data show CDR1 as MNHEY and CDR2 as SVGAGI. This CDR3 comprises 16 residues. DNA for the CDR3: TGTGCCAGCAGTTCCTTAATGGCCCAGGGGAACTATGGCTACACCTTC. Translated: CASSSLMAQGNYGYTF.

CDR3 protein: CASSLDSFTYEQYF. CDR3 nucleotides: TGCGCCAGCAGCTTGGATAGTTTTACCTACGAGCAGTACTTC. This sequence joins TRBV5-1 and TRBJ2-7; D unclear. Germline CDR1 reads SGHRS; CDR2 reads YFSETQ. The V and J ends lost 0 bases and 2 bases respectively, with 9 bases between them. The length of the CDR3 is 14 residues. Using reference TRBV5-1 and TRBJ2-7 for the parts outside the CDR3, the full variable domain is KAGVTQTPRYLIKTRGQQVTLSCSPISGHRSVSWYQQTPGQGLQFLFEYFSETQRNKGNFPGRFSGRQFSNSRSEMNVSTLELGDSALYLCASSLDSFTYEQYFGPGTRLTVT.

The chain couples TRBV27 to TRBJ2-4; a possible D gene is TRBD2 (5 bases). V was clipped by 3 bases and J by 2 bases, with 11 bases between them. Germline CDR1 MNHEY, CDR2 SMNVEV (reference sequence). The CDR3 is 15 residues long. CDR3 sequence (DNA): TGTGCCAGCAGTTTGCGAGGGATACCCAAAAACATTCAGTACTTC. The encoded protein is CASSLRGIPKNIQYF.

J is TRBJ2-3 and V is TRBV5-8; 8 positions agree with TRBD2. Germline V lookup: CDR1 SGHTS, CDR2 YDEGEE. The junction had 10 bases not matched to a gene; V was cut back by 4 bases and J by 12 bases. This CDR3 spans 13 amino acids. In nucleotides, the CDR3 is TGTGCCAGCAGCAACTTAGCGGGACGGTCCCAGTATTTT. It specifies CASSNLAGRSQYF.

This clone has only a few counts. V usage is TRBV16 and J usage is TRBJ1-5; 8 nucleotides line up with TRBD1. V lost 1 base, J lost 6 bases, and 5 bases stayed unmatched. The CDR3 covers 15 residues. Per the germline V gene, CDR1 is KGHSY and CDR2 is FQNENV. This chain's CDR3 is CASSQLGQGSQPQHF. CDR3 DNA: TGTGCCAGCAGCCAATTAGGACAGGGTTCTCAGCCCCAGCATTTT. The full variable domain, in which reference TRBV16 and TRBJ1-5 provide the parts outside the CDR3, is GEEVAQTPKHLVRGEGQKAKLYCAPIKGHSYVFWYQQVLKNEFKFLISFQNENVFDETGMPKERFSAKCLPNSPCSLEIQATKLEDSAVYFCASSQLGQGSQPQHFGDGTRLSIL.

V and J are TRBV30 and TRBJ2-7, with a tentative D call TRBD1 (5 bases). Germline CDR1 reads GTSNPN; CDR2 reads SVGIG (reference sequence). With 3 bases removed from V and 4 bases from J, the gap between germline ends came to 13 bases. This CDR3 is built from 13 residues. The CDR3 loop reads CAWRAGKAYEQYF. In DNA, the CDR3 is TGTGCCTGGAGGGCAGGGAAAGCTTACGAGCAGTACTTC. The entire variable domain, with the rest obtained from reference TRBV30 and TRBJ2-7, is as follows: SQTIHQWPATLVQPVGSPLSLECTVEGTSNPNLYWYRQAAGRGLQLLFYSVGIGQISSEVPQNLSASRPQDRQFILSSKKLLLSDSGFYLCAWRAGKAYEQYFGPGTRLTVT.

This clone was counted between two and nine times. The gene calls are TRBV19 and TRBJ1-5; D uncertain. The ends were cut back, 1 base at V and 7 bases at J, with 8 bases in the middle. This CDR3 comprises 13 residues. Germline CDR1 LNHDA, CDR2 SQIVND (reference sequence). The CDR3 sequence: CASSIVGGQPQHF. The DNA for the CDR3 is TGTGCCAGTAGTATAGTGGGCGGGCAGCCCCAGCATTTT.

This clone appeared a single time. This chain joins TRBV6-7 and TRBJ1-5, with TRBD1 matching over 7 bases. TRBV6-7 is filed as an ORF, its function uncertain. The junction had 15 bases not matched to a gene; V was cut back by 2 bases and J by 5 bases. The CDR3 covers 18 residues. CDR3 DNA sequence: TGTGCCAGCAGTTACCTACACCGGGACAGAAAAACCTATCAGCCCCAGCATTTT. Translated: CASSYLHRDRKTYQPQHF.

The rearrangement joins TRBV10-3 to TRBJ2-5, with 7 bases identical to TRBD2. The CDR3 is made up of 14 amino acids. Trimming removed 6 bases from V and 1 base from J; junction bases left unmatched: 5. CDR1 ENHRY and CDR2 SYGVKD come from the germline V gene. The CDR3 region is CAIRDERGQETQYF. The CDR3 DNA follows: TGTGCCATCAGGGACGAGCGGGGCCAAGAGACCCAGTACTTC.

The J gene is TRBJ1-5, the V gene TRBV4-1; no reliable D call. Looked up from germline, CDR1 is MGHRA and CDR2 is YSYEKL. The V end lost 2 bases, the J end lost 7 bases, and 12 bases lay between the germline ends. The CDR3 runs to 14 residues. CDR3 DNA sequence: TGCGCCAGCAGCCAAAGAGGAGAGGAGCAGCCCCAGCATTTT. Translation: CASSQRGEEQPQHF.

The chain links TRBV7-2 to TRBJ2-3; 9 bases are shared with TRBD2. This CDR3 comprises 17 residues. Germline CDR1 reads SGHTA; CDR2 reads FQGNSA. Germline trimming cut 5 bases from V and 4 bases from J; bases unmatched to any gene: 13. The CDR3 DNA sequence: TGTGCCAGCAGCACCCAGCTCCCGAGCGGGAGGCCAGATACGCAGTATTTT. This translates into CASSTQLPSGRPDTQYF.

The rearrangement joins TRBV29-1 to TRBJ2-7; 9 bases line up with TRBD1. The germline V gene encodes CDR1 SQVTM and CDR2 ANQGSEA. This CDR3 spans 13 amino acids. Trimming at V came to 4 bases and at J to 2 bases, leaving 3 bases not matched to a gene. CDR3 protein: CSVATGGPYEQYF. In nucleotides, the CDR3 is TGCAGCGTTGCTACAGGGGGCCCCTACGAGCAGTACTTC.

Here the CDR3 reads CASSKSSIGLVTEAFF. CDR3 in DNA: TGTGCCAGCAGCAAAAGTTCAATAGGGCTGGTTACTGAAGCTTTCTTT. This sequence joins TRBV21-1 and TRBJ1-1. TRBV21-1 is marked as a pseudogene. There are 16 residues in the CDR3.

The rearrangement uses TRBV5-1 and TRBJ2-3; D call uncertain. From germline, CDR1 is SGHRS and CDR2 YFSETQ. The germline V and J ends were trimmed by 4 bases and 6 bases, with 15 bases remaining between them. There are 14 residues in the CDR3. The CDR3 protein is CASSIQEAGDTQYF. In nucleotides, the CDR3 is TGCGCCAGCAGCATCCAAGAGGCTGGGGATACGCAGTATTTT.

The V call is TRBV18, the J call TRBJ1-4, with 9 bases fitting TRBD1. The J segment lost 8 bases and the V segment lost 6 bases, leaving 7 bases of the junction unmatched. This CDR3 has 14 residues. Germline CDR1 and CDR2: KGHSH and LQKENI. CDR3 nucleotides: TGTGCCAGCTCGCCCGGGACAGGGATGGAAAAACTGTTTTTT. Its protein is CASSPGTGMEKLFF.